A single sample is the source of the 16 T cell receptor beta chains below, sequenced in a study of blood T cell repertoires in COVID-19. Clones were sequenced by immunoSEQ multiplex PCR, and TCRdb holds only the in-frame ones, with some missing. The profile shows under 200,000 clones, roughly 93% of them singletons. The material sequenced was peripheral blood. The source is a young man with acute or convalescent COVID-19.

The chain employs TRBV15 and TRBJ2-1; the D gene is possibly TRBD1 (6 bases). Germline CDR1 is LNHNV and CDR2 is YYDKDF (reference sequence). The V end was cut by 8 bases, the J end by 2 bases, with 13 bases between. The CDR3 length is 14 residues. The CDR3 bases are TGTGCCACCGCGAGGGGGAACCCCTACAATGAGCAGTTCTTC. Translated: CATARGNPYNEQFF.

V usage is TRBV3-1 (or the pseudogene TRBV3-2) and J usage is TRBJ2-1, with 11 nucleotides matching TRBD2. The length of the CDR3 is 15 residues. V dropped 5 bases and J dropped 9; count of bases not matched to a gene: 9. Per the germline V gene, CDR1 is LGHDT and CDR2 is YNNKEL (reference sequence). DNA of the CDR3: TGTGCCAGCAGCTTCCGACTAGCGGGATTGAGTGAGCAGTTCTTC. This translates into CASSFRLAGLSEQFF.

V is TRBV11-2 and J is TRBJ1-1, with D uncertain. Germline lookup yields CDR1 SGHAT and CDR2 FQNNGV. There are 13 residues in the CDR3. The V gene lost 6 bases and the J gene lost 6 bases, with 14 bases spanning the gap. The CDR3 protein is CASREVGGAEAFF. The CDR3 region has the DNA TGTGCCAGCAGAGAGGTCGGTGGCGCTGAAGCTTTCTTT.

This rearrangement joins TRBV5-8 to TRBJ2-3; D perhaps matches TRBD2 (6 bases). This CDR3 spans 15 amino acids. Germline CDR1 is SGHTS and CDR2 is YDEGEE. The V end lost 4 bases, the J end lost 1 base, and 13 bases lay between the germline ends. The CDR3 is CASSPDGGGTDTQYF. The CDR3 DNA reads TGTGCCAGCAGCCCTGACGGGGGAGGCACAGATACGCAGTATTTT.

The gene calls are TRBV4-1 and TRBJ1-3, with D unresolved. V was cut by 5 bases and J by 7 bases, with 18 bases left in between. This CDR3 spans 15 amino acids. Germline-derived CDR1 and CDR2 are MGHRA and YSYEKL. This CDR3 reads CASSDPRGNRNTIYF. CDR3 coding DNA: TGCGCCAGCAGCGATCCCCGAGGGAATAGGAACACCATATATTTT.

The chain links TRBV7-9 to TRBJ2-5; D unclear. V shed 3 bases and J shed 3 bases, with 17 bases lying between them. Looked up from germline, CDR1 is SEHNR and CDR2 is FQNEAQ (reference sequence). This CDR3 spans 16 amino acids. The CDR3, as DNA: TGTGCCAGCAGCTTTAGTCCAGGTCAAGTTAAAGAGACCCAGTACTTC. It encodes CASSFSPGQVKETQYF.

This clone was counted only a few times. This chain uses TRBV6-5 with TRBJ1-6, with TRBD1 as a possible D gene (5 bases). The germline V gene has CDR1 MNHEY and CDR2 SVGAGI. This CDR3 is built from 15 residues. Deletions cut 6 bases from V and 9 bases from J, with 18 bases between. CDR3 nucleotides: TGTGCCAGCAGACAAGACAGTCTCGCGTTTTCACCCCTCCACTTT. This translates into CASRQDSLAFSPLHF.

The V gene is TRBV27, the J gene TRBJ2-2; 8 bases align to TRBD1. V was clipped by 10 bases and J by 3 bases; unmatched bases: 4. The CDR3 runs to 13 residues. CDR1 is MNHEY and CDR2 is SMNVEV in the germline V gene (reference sequence). CDR3 residues: CATGQGHTGELFF. The CDR3 bases are TGTGCCACTGGACAGGGACACACCGGGGAGCTGTTTTTT.

The rearrangement joins TRBV9 to TRBJ2-5, with 7 positions matching TRBD2. V dropped 4 bases and J dropped 7; count of bases not matched to a gene: 10. This CDR3 is built from 14 residues. Germline values: CDR1 SGDLS, CDR2 YYNGEE. This chain's CDR3 is CASSPGLGAVTQYF. CDR3 coding DNA: TGTGCCAGCAGCCCCGGACTAGGAGCGGTGACCCAGTACTTC.

This clone was detected only once. The chain is built from TRBV11-2 and TRBJ1-2; possible D gene TRBD1, 5 bases. The CDR3 is 14 amino acids. Germline CDR1 is SGHAT and CDR2 is FQNNGV. Trimming cost V 6 bases and J 1 base, with 12 bases left between them. This CDR3 reads CASSYNGGNYGYTF. The DNA for the CDR3 is TGTGCCAGCAGTTATAACGGGGGTAACTATGGCTACACCTTC.

A remark on this clone: A read error may account for a junction end that differs from germline. The V call is TRBV9, the J call TRBJ2-5; 7 bases fit TRBD1. Germline CDR1 is SGDLS and CDR2 is YYNGEE. The CDR3 has 19 residues. DNA of the CDR3: TGTGCCAGCAGCCCACCCTCTGGACAGGCGGCCCCTAACCAGGAGACCCAGTACTTC. It yields the protein CASSPPSGQAAPNQETQYF. The full variable domain, in which reference TRBV9 and TRBJ2-5 provide the parts outside the CDR3, is DSGVTQTPKHLITATGQRVTLRCSPRSGDLSVYWYQQSLDQGLQFLIQYYNGEERAKGNILERFSAQQFPDLHSELNLSSLELGDSALYFCASSPPSGQAAPNQETQYFGPGTRLLVL.

The V gene is TRBV27, the J gene TRBJ1-6, with D perhaps TRBD1 (6 bases). The CDR3 is made up of 16 amino acids. Germline assignment: CDR1 MNHEY and CDR2 SMNVEV (reference sequence). The germline V and J ends were trimmed by 6 bases and 0 bases, with 12 bases remaining between them. The CDR3 region has the DNA TGTGCCAGCAGCCTACAGGACAGCTCCTATAATTCACCCCTCCACTTT. Residues: CASSLQDSSYNSPLHF.

The rearrangement uses TRBV5-1 and TRBJ1-1; 7 bases agree with TRBD1. V dropped 2 bases and J dropped 3; count of bases not matched to a gene: 7. Germline CDR1 is SGHRS and CDR2 is YFSETQ. There are 15 residues in the CDR3. The chain's CDR3 is CASSLQGQGYTEAFF. The CDR3 DNA is TGCGCCAGCAGCTTACAGGGGCAAGGTTACACTGAAGCTTTCTTT.

The table lists this clone with a few counts. The V gene is TRBV2, the J gene TRBJ1-5; the D is unclear. Germline V gene sequence: CDR1 SNHLY, CDR2 FYNNEI. Between the trimmed V and J ends, which lost 4 bases and 0 bases, there was a span of 10 bases. This CDR3 is built from 15 residues. The CDR3 DNA sequence: TGTGCCAGCAGTGTTACACTAGATAGCAATCAGCCCCAGCATTTT. Its protein is CASSVTLDSNQPQHF.

The CDR3 sequence: CASSIRGQNTEAFF. CDR3 in DNA: TGTGCCAGTAGTATCAGGGGGCAGAACACTGAAGCTTTCTTT. The V and J genes are TRBV19 and TRBJ1-1; 8 bases map to TRBD1. The length of the CDR3 is 14 residues. The ends lost 3 bases at V and 1 base at J; junction bases unmatched: 1. Germline loops: CDR1 LNHDA, CDR2 SQIVND (reference sequence).

V usage is TRBV5-1 and J usage is TRBJ1-1; 8 bases fit TRBD1. Trimming cost V 0 bases and J 4 bases; bases outside gene matches: 2. The CDR3 has 14 residues. CDR1 is SGHRS, CDR2 YFSETQ, per germline. The DNA for the CDR3 is TGCGCCAGCAGCTTGGACAGGGGGGCCACTGAAGCTTTCTTT. This sequence encodes CASSLDRGATEAFF.